The 16 T cell receptor beta chains listed next were all sequenced from one sample in a study of T cell clonotyping in hematopoietic cell transplantation. TCRdb's table, derived via immunoSEQ multiplex PCR, lists solely in-frame clones and lacks some. The repertoire consists of about 76,000 clones, with 90% to 97% occurring once and the leading ten covering roughly 1.7%. Regarding time point: recipient sample about 28 days before transplant, after cytoreduction. Sequenced material: peripheral blood mononuclear cells, taken before stem cell transplant. The receptors stem from a woman aged 45-65 years with acute myeloid leukemia. Some clones in this sample may be carry-over from other donors' samples.

The chain combines TRBV7-3 with TRBJ1-2; TRBD1 matches at 7 bases. V gave up 6 bases and J gave up 8 bases; unmatched junction bases: 15. The germline V gene has CDR1 SGHTA and CDR2 FQGTGA. The CDR3 is 15 amino acids. In DNA, the CDR3 is TGTGCCAGCAGTCACACAGGGGAAGGAGGCGGGGGCTACACCTTC. Encoded protein: CASSHTGEGGGGYTF.

V is TRBV7-2 and J is TRBJ1-5; no firm D call. Trimming took off 1 base at V and 2 bases at J, with 9 bases between the two ends. Germline CDR1 SGHTA, CDR2 FQGNSA. This CDR3 is built from 15 residues. The CDR3 nucleotides read TGTGCCAGCAGCTTAGGTGGCCGAGGCAATCAGCCCCAGCATTTT. This codes for CASSLGGRGNQPQHF.

The V and J genes are TRBV5-1 and TRBJ1-2; no firm D call. The CDR3 is 14 amino acids. V dropped 0 bases and J dropped 2 bases, with 8 bases sitting between them. Looked up from germline, CDR1 is SGHRS and CDR2 is YFSETQ. CDR3 region: CASSLGGRNYGYTF. CDR3 bases: TGCGCCAGCAGCTTGGGGGGAAGGAACTATGGCTACACCTTC.

The chain couples TRBV29-1 to TRBJ2-7; the D is unclear. The germline V gene has CDR1 SQVTM and CDR2 ANQGSEA. The CDR3 spans 13 residues. V was shortened by 7 bases and J by 7 bases, with 20 bases between the two germline ends. In nucleotides, the CDR3 is TGCAGCGCCTCCAGGTTGGATTCGCGGGAGCAGTACTTC. As protein: CSASRLDSREQYF.

For the CDR3, the DNA is TGTGCCAGCAGTGGGACAGGGTTTTCCCGATACGAGCAGTACTTC. This encodes CASSGTGFSRYEQYF. This rearrangement joins TRBV6-5 to TRBJ2-7; 9 bases agree with TRBD1. The CDR3 has 15 amino acids. Germline V gives CDR1 MNHEY, CDR2 SVGAGI. V shed 5 bases and J 4 bases; nucleotides not matched to a gene: 9.

The chain couples TRBV19 to TRBJ1-2; 7 bases are a match to TRBD1. V dropped 7 bases and J dropped 3; count of bases not matched to a gene: 11. CDR3 length: 15 amino acids. CDR1 LNHDA and CDR2 SQIVND come from the germline V gene (reference sequence). The CDR3 sequence: CASTNPRGTDYGYTF. CDR3 sequence (DNA): TGTGCCAGTACCAACCCCAGGGGGACAGACTATGGCTACACCTTC.

The chain recombines TRBV2 with TRBJ1-6; 10 nucleotides match TRBD1. The CDR3 length is 16 residues. Germline CDR1 reads SNHLY; CDR2 reads FYNNEI. V dropped 7 bases and J dropped 6; count of bases not matched to a gene: 9. The DNA for the CDR3 is TGTGCCAGCACTAGGGGTTGGACAGGGGGTAATTCACCCCTCCACTTT. Amino acid sequence: CASTRGWTGGNSPLHF.

The rearrangement joins TRBV5-4 to TRBJ2-5; TRBD2 agrees at 9 bases. Trimming removed 5 bases from V and 5 bases from J; junction bases left unmatched: 10. The CDR3 contains 15 residues. Germline loops: CDR1 SGHNT, CDR2 YYREEE (reference sequence). The CDR3 nucleotides are TGTGCCAGCAGATATAGCGGGAGACAAGGGGAGACCCAGTACTTC. Amino acid sequence: CASRYSGRQGETQYF.

The chain uses TRBV6-5 and TRBJ2-7; D uncertain. Germline V CDR1 and CDR2: MNHEY, SVGAGI. Trimming took 6 bases from V and 7 from J, leaving 13 bases between them. The CDR3 consists of 12 residues. The CDR3 DNA sequence: TGTGCCAGCAGCCGGACGGATGGGGAGCAGTACTTC. Encoded protein: CASSRTDGEQYF.

The chain has TRBV6-7 and TRBJ2-1; 11 bases align to TRBD2. Being an ORF, TRBV6-7 has a function that is uncertain. CDR3 length: 15 amino acids. The V segment lost 8 bases and the J segment 6 bases; nucleotides outside the gene matches: 9. This CDR3 is CASPYSGGDFNEQFF. DNA of the CDR3: TGTGCCAGCCCTTATAGCGGGGGGGATTTCAATGAGCAGTTCTTC.

V is TRBV2 and J is TRBJ1-3; no clear D gene. This CDR3 is built from 14 residues. The germline V gene has CDR1 SNHLY and CDR2 FYNNEI. V lost 2 bases, J lost 4 bases, and 9 bases lay in between. In DNA form, the CDR3 reads TGTGCCAGCAGTGAAAAAGGGATGGGAAACACCATATATTTT. Amino acids: CASSEKGMGNTIYF.

The chain couples TRBV25-1 to TRBJ2-3; 15 bases are a match to TRBD2. CDR3 size: 16 residues. Germline CDR1 and CDR2: MGHDK and SYGVNS. After removal of 6 bases from V and 9 bases from J, the junction contained 10 bases not matched to a gene. CDR3 in amino acids: CASSWTSGGAKSTQYF. In nucleotides, the CDR3 is TGTGCCAGCAGCTGGACTAGCGGGGGGGCCAAGTCGACGCAGTATTTT.

V is TRBV6-1 and J is TRBJ2-3, with TRBD2 matching 11 bases. Germline values: CDR1 MNHNS, CDR2 SASEGT. J was trimmed by 9 bases and V by 0 bases; bases with no gene match: 11. The CDR3 sequence is 17 residues long. This chain's CDR3 is CASSEAKGGLAGRTQYF. CDR3 in DNA: TGTGCCAGCAGTGAAGCTAAGGGTGGACTAGCGGGCAGAACGCAGTATTTT.

The CDR3 nucleotides read TGTGCCAGCAGCACAGGACAGGGACTTTATGGCTACACCTTC. It yields the protein CASSTGQGLYGYTF. The chain combines TRBV7-2 with TRBJ1-2, with 8 bases fitting TRBD1. V dropped 5 bases and J dropped 5; count of bases not matched to a gene: 7. Germline values: CDR1 SGHTA, CDR2 FQGNSA. The CDR3 runs to 14 residues.

This clone was seen just once. J is TRBJ1-4 and V is TRBV4-2; D unresolved. In germline, CDR1 is LGHNA, CDR2 YNFKEQ. V was clipped by 0 bases and J by 2 bases, with 7 bases between them. The CDR3 is 15 residues long. This CDR3 reads CASSQDAETNEKLFF. CDR3 sequence (DNA): TGTGCCAGCAGCCAAGATGCAGAGACTAATGAAAAACTGTTTTTT.

This chain links TRBV30 with TRBJ2-5, with D possibly matching TRBD1 (6 bases). Per the germline V gene, CDR1 is GTSNPN and CDR2 is SVGIG (reference sequence). The CDR3 is 12 amino acids. V was shortened by 8 bases and J by 4 bases, with 14 bases between the two germline ends. The CDR3 sequence is CATSQGAETQYF. Written as DNA, the CDR3 is TGTGCCACATCACAGGGCGCAGAGACCCAGTACTTC.